This T cell receptor beta chain was sequenced during a study of T cells after yellow fever vaccination. As to this clonotype: Its antigen is currently unknown.

The V end lost 8 bases, the J end lost 0 bases, and 10 bases lay between the germline ends. The CDR3 has 12 residues. The germline V gene encodes CDR1 GTSNPN and CDR2 SVGIG (reference sequence). Study-wide results and limits: A minor fraction of clonotypes spanned both CD4 and CD8 compartments. Post-booster repertoires contained most primary-vaccination clones again (96% CD4, 85% to 90% CD8).

Making TCR cDNA involved 5'RACE template switching, which added UMIs and a universal primer site. TCRdb reprocessed the 5' RACE reads via MiXCR and lists one record per CDR3 protein. The table lists around 530,000 distinct CDR3 sequences, less than 20% of them singletons. The J gene is TRBJ1-1, the V gene TRBV30, with a tentative D call TRBD1 (5 bases). The sequences come from PBMCs, collected about 5 days after the first yellow fever vaccination. The receptor comes from a man aged 18 to 35 who received the YFV17D yellow fever vaccine. The CDR3 nucleotides read TGTGCCGGGGGAAGGATGAACACTGAAGCTTTCTTT. It yields the protein CAGGRMNTEAFF. Full variable domain (rest looked up from reference TRBV30 and TRBJ1-1): SQTIHQWPATLVQPVGSPLSLECTVEGTSNPNLYWYRQAAGRGLQLLFYSVGIGQISSEVPQNLSASRPQDRQFILSSKKLLLSDSGFYLCAGGRMNTEAFFGQGTRLTVV.